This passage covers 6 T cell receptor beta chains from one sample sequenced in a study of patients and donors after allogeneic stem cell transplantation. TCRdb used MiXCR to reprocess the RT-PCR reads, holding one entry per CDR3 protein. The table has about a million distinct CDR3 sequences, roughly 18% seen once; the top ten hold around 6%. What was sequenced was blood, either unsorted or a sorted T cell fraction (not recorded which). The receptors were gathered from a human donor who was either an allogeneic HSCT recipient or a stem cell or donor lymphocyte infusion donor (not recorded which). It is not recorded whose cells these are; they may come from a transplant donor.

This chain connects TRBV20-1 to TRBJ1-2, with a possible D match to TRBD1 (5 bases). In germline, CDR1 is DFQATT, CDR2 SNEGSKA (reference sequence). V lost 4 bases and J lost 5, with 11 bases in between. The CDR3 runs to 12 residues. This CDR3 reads CSATKTVYGYTF. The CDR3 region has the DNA TGCAGTGCTACGAAGACAGTTTATGGCTACACCTTC.

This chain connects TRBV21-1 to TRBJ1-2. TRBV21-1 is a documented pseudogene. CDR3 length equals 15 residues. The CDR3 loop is CASSKEKALVVGYTF. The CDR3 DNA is TGTGCCAGCAGCAAAGAGAAGGCCCTGGTAGTTGGCTACACCTTC.

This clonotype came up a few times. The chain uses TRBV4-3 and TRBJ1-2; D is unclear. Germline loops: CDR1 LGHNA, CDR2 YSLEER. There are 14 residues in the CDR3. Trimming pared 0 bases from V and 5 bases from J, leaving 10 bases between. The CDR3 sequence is CASSQDLRTYGYTF. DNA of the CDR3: TGCGCCAGCAGCCAAGATCTCCGAACTTATGGCTACACCTTC.

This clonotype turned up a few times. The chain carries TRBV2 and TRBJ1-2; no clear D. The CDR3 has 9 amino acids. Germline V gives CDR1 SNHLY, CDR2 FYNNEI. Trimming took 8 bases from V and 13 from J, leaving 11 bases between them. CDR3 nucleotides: TGTGCCAGCCTGGTGCGCAGCACCTTC. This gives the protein CASLVRSTF.

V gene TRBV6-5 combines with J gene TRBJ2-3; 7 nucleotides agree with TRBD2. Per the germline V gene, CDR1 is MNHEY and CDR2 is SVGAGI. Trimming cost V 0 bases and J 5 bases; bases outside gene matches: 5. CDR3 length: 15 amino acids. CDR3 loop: CASSYSLGEGDTQYF. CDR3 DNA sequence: TGTGCCAGCAGTTACTCACTCGGGGAGGGAGATACGCAGTATTTT.

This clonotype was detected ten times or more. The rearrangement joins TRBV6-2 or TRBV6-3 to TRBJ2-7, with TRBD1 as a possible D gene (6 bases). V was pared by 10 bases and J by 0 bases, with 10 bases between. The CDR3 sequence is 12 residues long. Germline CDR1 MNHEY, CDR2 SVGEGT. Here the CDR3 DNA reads TGTGCCACCGGACAGAGCTCCTACGAGCAGTACTTC. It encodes CATGQSSYEQYF.